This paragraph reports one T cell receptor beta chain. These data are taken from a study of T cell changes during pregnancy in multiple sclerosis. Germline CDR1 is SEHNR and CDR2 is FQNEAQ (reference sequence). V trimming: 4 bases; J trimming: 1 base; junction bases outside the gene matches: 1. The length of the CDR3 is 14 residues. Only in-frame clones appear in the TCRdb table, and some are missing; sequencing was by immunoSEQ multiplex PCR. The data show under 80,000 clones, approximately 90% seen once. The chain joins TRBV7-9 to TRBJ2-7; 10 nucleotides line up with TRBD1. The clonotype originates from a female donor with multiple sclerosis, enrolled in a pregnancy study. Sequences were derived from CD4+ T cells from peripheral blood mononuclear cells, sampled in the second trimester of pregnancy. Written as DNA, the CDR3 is TGTGCCAGCAGCTGGACAGGGGGATCCTACGAGCAGTACTTC. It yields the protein CASSWTGGSYEQYF.